A single sample gave rise to the 26 T cell receptor beta chains below, sequenced in a study of regulatory and conventional T cells in RAG deficiency. Blood CD4+ CD25-low CD127-high conventional T cells supplied the genomic DNA template. Sequencing used immunoSEQ multiplex PCR; TCRdb keeps in-frame clones, though not all of them. There are tens of thousands of clones in the sample; about 96% occur only once, and 0.3% to 0.45% lies in the top ten. This sample was also put to use in a study of regulatory T cells. That source notes: Amplification used 52 TRBV primers and 13 TRBJ primers.

Sequencing was performed on CD25- CD4+ T cells sorted from blood. The receptors derive from a human donor in good health.

The V gene is TRBV30, the J gene TRBJ1-5; 8 bases agree with TRBD1. V dropped 3 bases and J dropped 2; count of bases not matched to a gene: 3. The CDR3 is made up of 14 amino acids. Germline V gives CDR1 GTSNPN, CDR2 SVGIG (reference sequence). This CDR3 reads CAWSPDRGNQPQHF. CDR3 coding DNA: TGTGCCTGGAGCCCGGACAGGGGCAATCAGCCCCAGCATTTT.

The CDR3 sequence: CASRQTSGGTTGELFF. CDR3 sequence (DNA): TGTGCCAGTAGGCAGACTAGCGGGGGCACTACCGGGGAGCTGTTTTTT. V and J are TRBV19 and TRBJ2-2, with TRBD2 matching 12 bases. This CDR3 region has 16 residues. Unmatched junction bases numbered 7, after V lost 6 bases and J lost 5 bases. Per the germline V gene, CDR1 is LNHDA and CDR2 is SQIVND (reference sequence).

The chain is built from TRBV6-5 and TRBJ2-1; TRBD2 agrees at 7 bases. The CDR3 has 14 residues. V trimming: 2 bases; J trimming: 16 bases; junction bases outside the gene matches: 14. The germline V gene encodes CDR1 MNHEY and CDR2 SVGAGI. The CDR3 protein is CASSYPGRSGALFF. In DNA, the CDR3 is TGTGCCAGCAGTTACCCTGGGAGAAGCGGGGCCCTCTTCTTC.

In DNA, the CDR3 is TGTGCCAGCAGCTTAGAGGCGGGCCAGAGGTGGAACACCATATATTTT. Protein: CASSLEAGQRWNTIYF. V usage is TRBV5-5 and J usage is TRBJ1-3; D call uncertain. There are 16 residues in the CDR3. CDR1 SGHKS and CDR2 YYEKEE come from the germline V gene (reference sequence). Trimming removed 2 bases at V and 7 bases at J, with 19 bases between. Full variable domain (missing parts from reference TRBV5-5 and TRBJ1-3): DAGVTQSPTHLIKTRGQQVTLRCSPISGHKSVSWYQQVLGQGPQFIFQYYEKEERGRGNFPDRFSARQFPNYSSELNVNALLLGDSALYLCASSLEAGQRWNTIYFGEGSWLTVV.

The gene calls are TRBV4-1 and TRBJ2-1; 12 positions match TRBD2. The V gene's germline CDR1 is MGHRA and CDR2 YSYEKL. There are 15 residues in the CDR3. Trimming removed 2 bases from V and 6 bases from J; junction bases left unmatched: 2. The CDR3 sequence is CASSQPSGRANEQFF. DNA of the CDR3: TGCGCCAGCAGCCAACCTAGCGGGAGGGCCAATGAGCAGTTCTTC.

V gene TRBV4-3 combines with J gene TRBJ2-2; D unclear. Trimming pared 0 bases from V and 3 bases from J, leaving 8 bases between. Germline CDR1 reads LGHNA; CDR2 reads YSLEER. The CDR3 is made up of 15 amino acids. Here the CDR3 DNA reads TGCGCCAGCAGCCAAGAAACTTTAGACACCGGGGAGCTGTTTTTT. Amino acids: CASSQETLDTGELFF.

The gene calls are TRBV7-9 and TRBJ1-1, with D possibly TRBD1 on 5 matching bases. The CDR3 covers 14 residues. V was trimmed by 2 bases and J by 5 bases, leaving 12 bases between them. Germline V gene lookup returns CDR1 SEHNR and CDR2 FQNEAQ (reference sequence). CDR3 DNA: TGTGCCAGCAGCTTACAGGGAGGGTCTACTGAAGCTTTCTTT. It encodes CASSLQGGSTEAFF.

V usage is TRBV2 and J usage is TRBJ2-3; 10 nucleotides line up with TRBD2. The CDR3 totals 14 residues. Germline V gives CDR1 SNHLY, CDR2 FYNNEI. Trimming removed 6 bases from V and 4 bases from J; junction bases left unmatched: 4. The CDR3 is CASRASGGADTQYF. DNA for the CDR3: TGTGCCAGCAGAGCCAGCGGGGGGGCAGATACGCAGTATTTT.

The J gene is TRBJ2-1, the V gene TRBV20-1, with unresolved D. Germline loops: CDR1 DFQATT, CDR2 SNEGSKA (reference sequence). The ends were cut back, 4 bases at V and 4 bases at J, with 2 bases in the middle. This CDR3 region has 10 residues. The CDR3 loop is CSATYNEQFF. DNA of the CDR3: TGCAGTGCTACATACAATGAGCAGTTCTTC.

The chain has TRBV9 and TRBJ2-7, with 7 bases that match TRBD2. Germline trimming cut 4 bases from V and 4 bases from J; bases unmatched to any gene: 11. CDR3 length equals 15 residues. Germline CDR1 SGDLS, CDR2 YYNGEE. The CDR3 sequence is CASSPLAAWGYEQYF. The CDR3 DNA is TGTGCCAGCAGCCCCCTAGCGGCCTGGGGGTACGAGCAGTACTTC.

The rearrangement joins TRBV25-1 to TRBJ2-7; D is unresolved. Germline CDR1 MGHDK, CDR2 SYGVNS. The CDR3 loop spans 12 amino acids. Between the trimmed V and J ends, which lost 4 bases and 2 bases, there was a span of 6 bases. The CDR3 is CASSGAAYEQYF. The CDR3 region has the DNA TGTGCCAGCAGTGGGGCTGCCTACGAGCAGTACTTC.

The chain uses TRBV21-1 and TRBJ2-2; TRBD1 was called by the table and not checked on the DNA. TRBV21-1 is a documented pseudogene. The CDR3 loop spans 16 amino acids. CDR3 nucleotide sequence: TGTGCCAGCAGCCCTAAAGGACAGGGGAAGGGCGGGGAGCTGTTTTTT. It specifies CASSPKGQGKGGELFF.

The gene calls are TRBV18 and TRBJ2-5; no firm D call. CDR1 KGHSH and CDR2 LQKENI come from the germline V gene. CDR3 length: 12 residues. The V gene lost 3 bases and the J gene lost 5 bases, with 7 bases spanning the gap. The CDR3 sequence: CASSPLGETQYF. In nucleotides, the CDR3 is TGTGCCAGCTCACCCCTCGGGGAGACCCAGTACTTC.

J is TRBJ1-3 and V is TRBV6-5; D is unresolved. Per the germline V gene, CDR1 is MNHEY and CDR2 is SVGAGI. The ends were cut back, 0 bases at V and 5 bases at J, with 14 bases in the middle. The length of the CDR3 is 16 residues. CDR3: CASSYSMGSSRNTIYF. DNA of the CDR3: TGTGCCAGCAGTTACTCTATGGGCTCTTCGAGAAACACCATATATTTT.

This rearrangement joins TRBV5-1 to TRBJ2-1; tentative D call: TRBD1 (6 bases). Trimming cost V 0 bases and J 6 bases, with 16 bases left between them. This CDR3 is 16 amino acids long. The V gene's germline CDR1 is SGHRS and CDR2 YFSETQ. As DNA, the CDR3 is TGCGCCAGCAGCTTGGCCGGGGATAACAGGGTCAATGAGCAGTTCTTC. It specifies CASSLAGDNRVNEQFF. Full variable domain (outside the CDR3, taken from reference TRBV5-1 and TRBJ2-1): KAGVTQTPRYLIKTRGQQVTLSCSPISGHRSVSWYQQTPGQGLQFLFEYFSETQRNKGNFPGRFSGRQFSNSRSEMNVSTLELGDSALYLCASSLAGDNRVNEQFFGPGTRLTVL.

The chain is built from TRBV15 and TRBJ2-5; D gene unclear. V was clipped by 0 bases and J by 2 bases, with 16 bases between them. Germline V gene lookup returns CDR1 LNHNV and CDR2 YYDKDF (reference sequence). The CDR3 is 17 amino acids. The CDR3 sequence: CATSRDRTAERQETQYF. The DNA for the CDR3 is TGTGCCACCAGCAGAGATCGCACAGCCGAAAGACAAGAGACCCAGTACTTC.

The CDR3 sequence is CASSPSGTSDDRYF. CDR3 sequence (DNA): TGTGCCAGCAGCCCCTCCGGGACATCCGATGACCGGTACTTC. V is TRBV7-9 and J is TRBJ2-7; D is possibly TRBD1 (6 bases). The CDR3 covers 14 residues. The germline V and J ends were trimmed by 5 bases and 12 bases, with 23 bases remaining between them. Germline V gives CDR1 SEHNR, CDR2 FQNEAQ (reference sequence). The variable domain in full, completed from reference TRBV7-9 and TRBJ2-7, reads DTGVSQNPRHKITKRGQNVTFRCDPISEHNRLYWYRQTLGQGPEFLTYFQNEAQLEKSRLLSDRFSAERPKGSFSTLEIQRTEQGDSAMYLCASSPSGTSDDRYFGPGTRLTVT.

The chain couples TRBV5-4 to TRBJ2-3; 13 bases align to TRBD2. With V trimmed by 7 bases and J by 4 bases, 6 bases remained unmatched. Germline CDR1 SGHNT, CDR2 YYREEE (reference sequence). The CDR3 is 15 residues long. CDR3 sequence reads: CASSTSGRVSDTQYF. The CDR3 region has the DNA TGTGCCAGCTCCACTAGCGGGAGGGTATCAGATACGCAGTATTTT. The variable domain in full, with the rest retrieved from reference TRBV5-4 and TRBJ2-3, is ETGVTQSPTHLIKTRGQQVTLRCSSQSGHNTVSWYQQALGQGPQFIFQYYREEENGRGNFPPRFSGLQFPNYSSELNVNALELDDSALYLCASSTSGRVSDTQYFGPGTRLTVL.

This chain connects TRBV25-1 to TRBJ2-1; 13 bases fit TRBD2. Per germline, CDR1 MGHDK and CDR2 SYGVNS. V shed 3 bases and J 8 bases; nucleotides not matched to a gene: 13. CDR3 size: 18 residues. CDR3 sequence (DNA): TGTGCCAGCAGTGACCCTCGAACTAGCGGGAGGGCAGTCGATGAGCAGTTCTTC. Residues: CASSDPRTSGRAVDEQFF.

CDR3 loop: CASSFDGGQYF. DNA of the CDR3: TGTGCCAGCAGCTTCGATGGCGGGCAGTACTTC. The chain employs TRBV7-2 and TRBJ2-7, with D uncertain. Germline loops: CDR1 SGHTA, CDR2 FQGNSA. This CDR3 comprises 11 residues. Trimming took off 3 bases at V and 9 bases at J, with 9 bases between the two ends.

CDR3 residues: CASSRKTGGVETQYF. The CDR3 bases are TGTGCCAGCAGTAGAAAGACAGGGGGCGTGGAGACCCAGTACTTC. The V gene is TRBV6-5, the J gene TRBJ2-5; 10 positions agree with TRBD1. The V and J ends lost 5 bases and 5 bases, in that order; junction bases with no gene match: 8. The germline gives CDR1 MNHEY, CDR2 SVGAGI. This CDR3 is 15 amino acids long.

The chain joins TRBV6-5 to TRBJ2-7; D is undetermined. The CDR3 is made up of 14 amino acids. Deletions cut 6 bases from V and 1 base from J, with 13 bases between. Looked up from germline, CDR1 is MNHEY and CDR2 is SVGAGI. As DNA, the CDR3 is TGTGCCAGCAGGAATTCGAACAGATCCTACGAGCAGTACTTC. Its protein product is CASRNSNRSYEQYF.

V is TRBV6-1 and J is TRBJ1-5; 11 bases line up with TRBD1. The CDR3 is 14 residues long. Germline V CDR1 and CDR2: MNHNS, SASEGT. Trimming removed 8 bases from V and 6 bases from J; junction bases left unmatched: 6. The CDR3: CASSGQGGGQPQHF. For the CDR3, the DNA is TGTGCCAGCTCGGGACAGGGGGGTGGTCAGCCCCAGCATTTT.

This rearrangement joins TRBV7-2 to TRBJ1-4; unclear D gene. Germline loops: CDR1 SGHTA, CDR2 FQGNSA. CDR3 size: 15 residues. V was cut by 2 bases and J by 8 bases, with 15 bases left in between. The CDR3 reads CASSLPSGTREKLFF. In DNA, the CDR3 is TGTGCCAGCAGCTTACCCTCGGGAACCCGGGAAAAACTGTTTTTT.

This clone was observed a single time. This sequence joins TRBV7-2 and TRBJ2-7; tentatively, D is TRBD2 (5 bases). Germline-derived CDR1 and CDR2 are SGHTA and FQGNSA. This CDR3 has 15 residues. Trimming shortened V by 6 bases and J by 4 bases, and 19 bases separated the two germline ends. This CDR3 is CASRQNGPRDYEQYF. The CDR3 DNA is TGTGCCAGCAGACAGAACGGGCCCCGGGATTACGAGCAGTACTTC.

This clone showed up just a few times. This sequence joins TRBV6-6 and TRBJ2-1; 8 nucleotides agree with TRBD1. This CDR3 has 15 amino acids. After removal of 2 bases from V and 7 bases from J, the junction contained 7 bases not matched to a gene. Germline CDR1 reads MNHNY; CDR2 reads SVGAGI (reference sequence). CDR3 bases: TGTGCCAGCAGTTACCCGGCAGGGGGCCGGAATGAGCAGTTCTTC. Translated: CASSYPAGGRNEQFF.